Below, 9 T cell receptor beta chains from the same sample are listed, as sequenced in a study of blood T cell repertoires in COVID-19. TCRdb's copy holds only in-frame clones and misses some; the assay was immunoSEQ multiplex PCR. The sample holds approximately 210,000 clones, roughly 84% seen once. The sample consisted of peripheral blood. Receptors were obtained from a woman of 80 years or more with acute or convalescent COVID-19.

The chain recombines TRBV5-8 with TRBJ2-4; D not certain. This CDR3 has 15 residues. Trimming removed 0 bases at V and 0 bases at J, with 7 bases between. CDR1 SGHTS and CDR2 YDEGEE come from the germline V gene. CDR3 region: CASSLAGIAKNIQYF. In DNA form, the CDR3 reads TGTGCCAGCAGCTTGGCGGGTATAGCCAAAAACATTCAGTACTTC.

The CDR3 DNA reads TGTGCCAGCAGTGATAGGGGACAGGTAATGTTCTTC. Amino acids: CASSDRGQVMFF. The chain carries TRBV2 and TRBJ2-1; 8 bases match TRBD1. Germline V CDR1 and CDR2: SNHLY, FYNNEI. The CDR3 length is 12 residues. The V gene end was trimmed by 3 bases and the J gene end by 15 bases; junction bases not matched to a gene: 7.

The CDR3 DNA reads TGTGCCAGCAGCTTGGCCAGGGGGGTTTATTTGAACACTGAAGCTTTCTTT. This encodes CASSLARGVYLNTEAFF. This chain joins TRBV5-8 and TRBJ1-1, with TRBD1 matching 7 bases. CDR3 length: 17 residues. Germline loops: CDR1 SGHTS, CDR2 YDEGEE. The V and J ends lost 0 bases and 0 bases, in that order; junction bases with no gene match: 8.

The chain joins TRBV7-9 to TRBJ1-5; D is uncertain. Trimming removed 0 bases at V and 5 bases at J, with 14 bases between. CDR1 is SEHNR, CDR2 FQNEAQ, per germline (reference sequence). The CDR3 is made up of 16 amino acids. CDR3 loop: CASSLATTPDDQPQHF. The CDR3 DNA reads TGTGCCAGCAGCTTAGCGACTACTCCCGACGATCAGCCCCAGCATTTT.

This clone came up once. CDR3: CASTEPGLNTEAFF. The CDR3 coding sequence is TGTGCCAGTACGGAACCGGGGTTGAACACTGAAGCTTTCTTT. The chain carries TRBV6-6 and TRBJ1-1; D is uncertain. The germline CDR1 and CDR2 sequences are MNHNY and SVGAGI (reference sequence). V shed 9 bases and J shed 0 bases, with 14 bases lying between them. The CDR3 sequence is 14 residues long.

The rearrangement joins TRBV2 to TRBJ1-1; possible D gene TRBD1, 6 bases. This CDR3 has 14 residues. Germline values: CDR1 SNHLY, CDR2 FYNNEI. The V end lost 7 bases, the J end lost 0 bases, and 12 bases lay between the germline ends. The CDR3 DNA sequence: TGTGCCAGCACTCACAGGGATATGAACACTGAAGCTTTCTTT. It yields the protein CASTHRDMNTEAFF. The full variable domain, completed using reference TRBV2 and TRBJ1-1, is EPEVTQTPSHQVTQMGQEVILRCVPISNHLYFYWYRQILGQKVEFLVSFYNNEISEKSEIFDDQFSVERPDGSNFTLKIRSTKLEDSAMYFCASTHRDMNTEAFFGQGTRLTVV.

V is TRBV6-2 or TRBV6-3 and J is TRBJ2-2; 10 positions match TRBD2. Germline V gene data show CDR1 as MNHEY and CDR2 as SVGEGT. V shed 5 bases and J 8 bases; nucleotides not matched to a gene: 11. This CDR3 contains 16 residues. The CDR3 DNA is TGTGCCAGCAGTCCAGAGCGGGGGGGCGTGTATGGGGAGCTGTTTTTT. Translation gives CASSPERGGVYGELFF.

Remarks on this clone: This same CDR3 is encoded by further DNA sequences in the sample. The rearrangement uses TRBV6-5 and TRBJ1-5, with a weak D call TRBD1 (5 bases). The CDR3 spans 15 residues. Germline V gene lookup returns CDR1 MNHEY and CDR2 SVGAGI. V was cut by 0 bases and J by 2 bases, with 8 bases left in between. CDR3 sequence: CASSYSAGGNQPQHF. CDR3 sequence (DNA): TGTGCCAGCAGTTACTCTGCGGGGGGCAATCAGCCCCAGCATTTT.

Concerning this clone: Germline is not matched at one junction end, which may reflect a read error. V gene TRBV11-3 combines with J gene TRBJ2-2, with D perhaps TRBD2 (5 bases). The germline CDR1 and CDR2 sequences are SGHNT and YENEEA. The CDR3 extends over 14 amino acids. The CDR3 DNA reads as TGTGCCAGCACCTTAGACTACAACACCGGGGAGCTGTTTTTT. It codes for CASTLDYNTGELFF.